Below are 20 T cell receptor beta chains sequenced from a single sample in a study of cytomegalovirus exposure and HLA in healthy donors (TCRdb year 2017). Receptor libraries were prepared by the immunoSEQ multiplex PCR assay. For the multiplex PCR, a mixture combining 60 forward primers for TCR Vbeta segments and 13 reverse primers for TCR Jbeta segments was used. Drawn from immuneACCESS, this table holds only the in-frame rearrangements with V and J called that TCRdb kept. Clones are partly lost; checked studies trace under half to an unresolved V gene and leave the rest unexplained. The sample contains 150,000 to 200,000 clones, about 86% of them found a single time. The ten top clones hold 2.1% of the sample. Sequencing was performed on PBMCs. These receptors all come from a woman aged 18-35 years in good health and CMV-seropositive.

J is TRBJ2-2 and V is TRBV6-1; D not resolved. The CDR3 is made up of 16 amino acids. V was cut by 1 base and J by 3 bases, with 12 bases left in between. Per the germline V gene, CDR1 is MNHNS and CDR2 is SASEGT. The DNA for the CDR3 is TGTGCCAGCAGTGAAGGCGTAGCATTGCACACCGGGGAGCTGTTTTTT. Its protein is CASSEGVALHTGELFF.

The V and J genes are TRBV6-1 and TRBJ1-1; D is unresolved. CDR1 is MNHNS, CDR2 SASEGT, per germline. V was clipped by 1 base and J by 4 bases, with 13 bases between them. CDR3 size: 15 residues. This CDR3 reads CASSEGMGQVTEAFF. The CDR3 DNA reads TGTGCCAGCAGTGAAGGGATGGGCCAGGTCACTGAAGCTTTCTTT.

The J gene is TRBJ2-6, the V gene TRBV2, with a possible D match to TRBD2 (6 bases). V was shortened by 8 bases and J by 2 bases, with 10 bases between the two germline ends. Per germline, CDR1 SNHLY and CDR2 FYNNEI. The CDR3 totals 14 residues. The CDR3 nucleotides are TGTGCCAGCGGGTGGAGGGCTGGGGCCAACGTCCTGACTTTC. Protein: CASGWRAGANVLTF.

CDR3 nucleotides: TGTGCCAGCAGTTACTCCGCACAGAGGAACACTGAAGCTTTCTTT. It is translated as CASSYSAQRNTEAFF. The chain links TRBV6-5 to TRBJ1-1; no reliable D call. This CDR3 is 15 amino acids long. The V end lost 0 bases, the J end lost 1 base, and 9 bases lay between the germline ends. CDR1 is MNHEY, CDR2 SVGAGI, per germline.

In this sample, this clone turned up a few times. The chain couples TRBV10-3 to TRBJ1-6, with TRBD1 matching over 9 bases. Germline V gene data show CDR1 as ENHRY and CDR2 as SYGVKD. V shed 5 bases, J shed 2 bases, and the junction held 19 bases outside the gene matches. The CDR3 consists of 21 residues. As DNA, the CDR3 is TGTGCCATCAGTAGTGCCACAGGGGGCATCCTCTCAGCTCCCTATAATTCACCCCTCCACTTT. Amino acids: CAISSATGGILSAPYNSPLHF.

This sequence joins TRBV14 and TRBJ1-2, with 8 positions matching TRBD1. The CDR3 runs 18 residues. Germline CDR1 is SGHDN and CDR2 is FVKESK. The junction had 17 bases not matched to a gene; V was cut back by 0 bases and J by 8 bases. Here the CDR3 DNA reads TGTGCCAGCAGCCAAGATGCAGCGTACGGTGGCAGGGGGCACGGCTACACCTTC. This gives the protein CASSQDAAYGGRGHGYTF.

The chain joins TRBV10-2 to TRBJ2-5; the match to TRBD2 covers 9 bases. CDR3 length: 15 residues. Germline-derived CDR1 and CDR2 are WSHSY and SAAADI. V lost 3 bases and J lost 4; bases outside the gene matches: 6. CDR3 loop: CASSDGRGGVETQYF. As DNA, the CDR3 is TGCGCCAGCAGTGACGGGCGGGGGGGCGTAGAGACCCAGTACTTC.

The CDR3 bases are TGTGCCAGCAGCGGGATCTCCGGACAGGGAAGAAAGGACTATGGCTACACCTTC. Protein sequence: CASSGISGQGRKDYGYTF. The chain combines TRBV9 with TRBJ1-2; 8 bases are a match to TRBD1. J lost 3 bases, V lost 3 bases, and 16 bases had no gene match. This CDR3 region has 18 residues. CDR1 SGDLS and CDR2 YYNGEE come from the germline V gene.

This chain joins TRBV29-1 and TRBJ2-3; 13 bases map to TRBD2. V lost 6 bases and J lost 11; bases outside the gene matches: 11. Per the germline V gene, CDR1 is SQVTM and CDR2 is ANQGSEA. This CDR3 contains 14 residues. The CDR3: CSVYGTSGTGGQYF. In nucleotides, the CDR3 is TGCAGCGTCTACGGGACTAGCGGGACCGGGGGGCAGTATTTT.

As DNA, the CDR3 is TGTGCCAGCAGCCAAGAGGGACAGGAGTTTCATGAGCAGTTCTTC. It codes for CASSQEGQEFHEQFF. The chain links TRBV4-2 to TRBJ2-1, with 8 positions matching TRBD1. The CDR3 contains 15 residues. V gave up 0 bases and J gave up 8 bases; unmatched junction bases: 6. Looked up from germline, CDR1 is LGHNA and CDR2 is YNFKEQ.

J is TRBJ1-2 and V is TRBV18; TRBD1 is a possible D gene (6 bases). Trimming removed 3 bases from V and 0 bases from J, with 11 bases in between. The CDR3 is 15 residues long. Germline lookup yields CDR1 KGHSH and CDR2 LQKENI. CDR3 DNA: TGTGCCAGCTCACCTACGACAGGACCTAACTATGGCTACACCTTC. This translates into CASSPTTGPNYGYTF.

The chain carries TRBV6-6 and TRBJ1-1; D is undetermined. CDR3 size: 16 residues. Per the germline V gene, CDR1 is MNHNY and CDR2 is SVGAGI (reference sequence). V gave up 5 bases and J gave up 1 base, with 17 bases separating them. The CDR3 DNA reads TGTGCCAGCAGTGGAGGGTTGGCGTCGGGGAACACTGAAGCTTTCTTT. Encoded protein: CASSGGLASGNTEAFF.

V usage is TRBV6-4 and J usage is TRBJ2-1; TRBD2 matches at 13 bases. J lost 6 bases, V lost 8 bases, and 4 bases had no gene match. This CDR3 has 14 amino acids. Germline V lookup: CDR1 MRHNA, CDR2 SNTAGT. CDR3 coding DNA: TGTGCCAGCGGGACTAGCGGGGCTGCCAATGAGCAGTTCTTC. Translating it yields CASGTSGAANEQFF.

The chain combines TRBV23-1 with TRBJ2-5; D is ambiguous. TRBV23-1 is given ORF status, its function remaining uncertain. The ends were cut back, 7 bases at V and 0 bases at J, with 12 bases in the middle. The CDR3 runs to 14 residues. The CDR3 here is CASTAGRDQETQYF. The CDR3 coding sequence is TGCGCCAGCACGGCTGGCCGGGACCAAGAGACCCAGTACTTC.

The rearrangement joins TRBV7-9 to TRBJ1-4; possibly TRBD1 for D (6 bases). V was shortened by 8 bases and J by 5 bases, with 12 bases between the two germline ends. CDR1 is SEHNR, CDR2 FQNEAQ, per germline (reference sequence). This CDR3 has 13 residues. CDR3 amino acids: CASLGGQNEKLFF. The CDR3 nucleotides are TGTGCCAGCCTAGGTGGACAGAATGAAAAACTGTTTTTT.

The table lists this clone with a count of one. This chain links TRBV5-1 with TRBJ1-1; maybe TRBD1 (6 bases). The germline V gene encodes CDR1 SGHRS and CDR2 YFSETQ. The V and J ends lost 4 bases and 1 base respectively, with 11 bases between them. The CDR3 is 14 residues long. This CDR3 is CASSVDRANTEAFF. DNA of the CDR3: TGCGCCAGCAGCGTGGACAGAGCGAACACTGAAGCTTTCTTT.

In nucleotides, the CDR3 is TGTGCCAGCAGAGACAGGGGATCCATCTACGAGCAGTACTTC. This gives the protein CASRDRGSIYEQYF. This sequence joins TRBV2 and TRBJ2-7, with 8 bases matching TRBD1. This CDR3 contains 14 residues. The junction had 7 bases not matched to a gene; V was cut back by 6 bases and J by 3 bases. Germline values: CDR1 SNHLY, CDR2 FYNNEI. The full variable domain, in which reference TRBV2 and TRBJ2-7 provide the parts outside the CDR3, is EPEVTQTPSHQVTQMGQEVILRCVPISNHLYFYWYRQILGQKVEFLVSFYNNEISEKSEIFDDQFSVERPDGSNFTLKIRSTKLEDSAMYFCASRDRGSIYEQYFGPGTRLTVT.

The rearrangement links TRBV7-3 to TRBJ1-2, with TRBD1 as a possible D gene (5 bases). V lost 5 bases and J lost 3, with 13 bases in between. The CDR3 loop spans 14 amino acids. The germline CDR1 and CDR2 sequences are SGHTA and FQGTGA. CDR3 sequence reads: CASSPVPGDYGYTF. For the CDR3, the DNA is TGTGCCAGCAGCCCCGTCCCGGGGGACTATGGCTACACCTTC. Based on the CDR3 plus reference TRBV7-3 and TRBJ1-2, the full variable domain is GAGVSQTPSNKVTEKGKYVELRCDPISGHTALYWYRQSLGQGPEFLIYFQGTGAADDSGLPNDRFFAVRPEGSVSTLKIQRTERGDSAVYLCASSPVPGDYGYTFGSGTRLTVV.

This CDR3 is CASSARTAATSSANYGYTF. As DNA, the CDR3 is TGTGCCAGCAGCGCCAGGACAGCAGCAACTTCTTCAGCTAACTATGGCTACACCTTC. The J gene is TRBJ1-2, the V gene TRBV9; possible D gene TRBD1, 6 bases. Trimming stripped 3 bases from V and 0 bases from J, with 24 bases between. Germline CDR1 and CDR2: SGDLS and YYNGEE. The CDR3 length is 19 residues.

V usage is TRBV27 and J usage is TRBJ1-3; D unresolved. Deletions cut 0 bases from V and 0 bases from J, with 3 bases between. This CDR3 region has 14 residues. Germline CDR1 MNHEY, CDR2 SMNVEV (reference sequence). The CDR3 DNA reads TGTGCCAGCAGTTTATCCAGCTCTGGAAACACCATATATTTT. Its protein product is CASSLSSSGNTIYF.